Detailed here is one T cell receptor (beta chain). The antigen is unknown. This sample was taken from a study of siplizumab effects on memory and regulatory T cells. The method was immunoSEQ multiplex PCR; TCRdb's version includes in-frame clones alone and lacks a portion of them. The sample consists of 110,000 or so clones, about 90% of them appearing once. Study observations and caveats: The alloresponse seemed to draw substantially on naive T cells, which appeared more diverse than memory cells. Roughly 75-96% of proliferating CD4+ or CD8+ clones lacked a naive or memory phenotype that could be assigned. Unstimulated subset assignment was obtained for only a minor fraction of alloreactive clones.

The V gene's germline CDR1 is SGDLS and CDR2 YYNGEE. V gave up 6 bases and J gave up 7 bases; unmatched junction bases: 7. The CDR3 has 14 residues. The specimen sequenced was Tregs sorted from blood. This sequence joins TRBV9 and TRBJ2-1, with 10 bases fitting TRBD2. The receptor comes from a human donor in good health. CDR3: CASNLAGGRNEQFF. The CDR3 DNA follows: TGTGCCAGCAACTTAGCGGGAGGCAGGAATGAGCAGTTCTTC.